The 25 T cell receptor beta chains below come from one sample, sequenced in a study of stem cell transplantation in POMP-related autoinflammatory disease. The protocol was immunoSEQ multiplex PCR, while the TCRdb copy is restricted to in-frame clones and leaves out a portion. The sample carries some 65,000 clones, roughly 93% recorded once. Sequenced here: CD4+ T cells from PBMCs, sampled after stem cell transplantation. The receptors originated from a human patient with POMP-related autoinflammation and immune dysregulation (PRAID). Some T cells may possibly be graft donor cells.

The genes are TRBV15 and TRBJ2-7, with D hard to call. Germline lookup yields CDR1 LNHNV and CDR2 YYDKDF (reference sequence). Trimming left V 0 bases short and J 2 bases short, with 8 bases between. The CDR3 runs 14 residues. CDR3 in DNA: TGTGCCACCAGCAGAGAGACTTCAGCCTACGAGCAGTACTTC. Translation: CATSRETSAYEQYF.

The J gene is TRBJ2-2, the V gene TRBV27; D remains ambiguous. Germline V CDR1 and CDR2: MNHEY, SMNVEV (reference sequence). Trimming cost V 4 bases and J 2 bases, with 8 bases left between them. The CDR3 contains 14 residues. This CDR3 reads CASSSAVNTGELFF. The CDR3 region has the DNA TGTGCCAGCAGTTCCGCAGTAAACACCGGGGAGCTGTTTTTT.

This chain links TRBV7-6 with TRBJ2-5; 7 nucleotides line up with TRBD2. The germline CDR1 and CDR2 sequences are SGHVS and FNYEAQ. CDR3 length: 12 residues. V shed 5 bases and J 4 bases; nucleotides not matched to a gene: 1. The CDR3 DNA sequence: TGTGCCAGCAGCGGGGGGGGAGAGACCCAGTACTTC. This translates into CASSGGGETQYF.

The chain joins TRBV19 to TRBJ1-1; no firm D call. Trimming took off 3 bases at V and 3 bases at J, with 8 bases between the two ends. This CDR3 comprises 13 residues. The V gene's germline CDR1 is LNHDA and CDR2 SQIVND (reference sequence). The CDR3 sequence: CASSIVGDTEAFF. CDR3 sequence (DNA): TGTGCCAGTAGTATTGTCGGGGACACTGAAGCTTTCTTT.

The chain recombines TRBV5-1 with TRBJ2-3; 7 bases agree with TRBD1. The junction had 10 bases not matched to a gene; V was cut back by 3 bases and J by 0 bases. The CDR3 is made up of 17 amino acids. Germline CDR1 is SGHRS and CDR2 is YFSETQ. This chain's CDR3 is CASSSGQLRASTDTQYF. In nucleotides, the CDR3 is TGCGCCAGCAGCTCGGGACAGCTTAGGGCCAGCACAGATACGCAGTATTTT.

The V call is TRBV28, the J call TRBJ2-7; 13 bases align to TRBD2. The CDR3 has 15 residues. J gave up 3 bases and V 6 bases, and 5 bases lay outside the gene matches. CDR1 and CDR2 from the germline V gene are MDHEN and SYDVKM. CDR3 nucleotide sequence: TGTGCCAGCAGGGGGGGACTAGCGGGGATCTACGAGCAGTACTTC. Translated, it gives CASRGGLAGIYEQYF. The full variable domain, completed using reference TRBV28 and TRBJ2-7, is DVKVTQSSRYLVKRTGEKVFLECVQDMDHENMFWYRQDPGLGLRLIYFSYDVKMKEKGDIPEGYSVSREKKERFSLILESASTNQTSMYLCASRGGLAGIYEQYFGPGTRLTVT.

The rearrangement uses TRBV18 and TRBJ2-1, with D perhaps matching TRBD2 (5 bases). Germline CDR1 is KGHSH and CDR2 is LQKENI. Trimming shortened V by 3 bases and J by 0 bases, and 9 bases separated the two germline ends. This CDR3 region has 15 residues. The CDR3 reads CASSPLTSSYNEQFF. The CDR3 DNA sequence: TGTGCCAGCTCACCTCTCACTAGCTCCTACAATGAGCAGTTCTTC. Full variable domain (rest looked up from reference TRBV18 and TRBJ2-1): NAGVMQNPRHLVRRRGQEARLRCSPMKGHSHVYWYRQLPEEGLKFMVYLQKENIIDESGMPKERFSAEFPKEGPSILRIQQVVRGDSAAYFCASSPLTSSYNEQFFGPGTRLTVL.

The chain carries TRBV4-2 and TRBJ2-4; TRBD2 agrees at 16 bases. The CDR3 loop spans 17 amino acids. Germline values: CDR1 LGHNA, CDR2 YNFKEQ. The J segment lost 9 bases and the V segment lost 1 base, leaving 6 bases of the junction unmatched. The CDR3 sequence: CASSQGSGTSGGGIQYF. Written as DNA, the CDR3 is TGTGCCAGCAGCCAAGGGTCCGGGACTAGCGGGGGGGGCATTCAGTACTTC.

V is TRBV5-6 and J is TRBJ2-5; a possible D gene is TRBD1 (6 bases). The CDR3 covers 13 residues. Germline V gives CDR1 SGHDT, CDR2 YYEEEE. V was trimmed by 4 bases and J by 2 bases, leaving 9 bases between them. The CDR3, as DNA: TGTGCCAGCAGCCGCGGACAGCAAGAGACCCAGTACTTC. Its protein product is CASSRGQQETQYF. Based on the CDR3 plus reference TRBV5-6 and TRBJ2-5, the full variable domain is DAGVTQSPTHLIKTRGQQVTLRCSPKSGHDTVSWYQQALGQGPQFIFQYYEEEERQRGNFPDRFSGHQFPNYSSELNVNALLLGDSALYLCASSRGQQETQYFGPGTRLLVL.

This clone was counted only a few times. The genes are TRBV10-3 and TRBJ1-5; TRBD1 agrees at 7 bases. The ends lost 2 bases at V and 4 bases at J; junction bases unmatched: 2. The CDR3 extends over 14 amino acids. In germline, CDR1 is ENHRY, CDR2 SYGVKD. CDR3: CAISEGDSNQPQHF. The CDR3 region has the DNA TGTGCCATCAGTGAGGGGGACAGTAATCAGCCCCAGCATTTT.

This clone has a single count. The chain combines TRBV11-2 with TRBJ2-2, with D possibly being TRBD2 (6 bases). The V end was cut by 0 bases, the J end by 8 bases, with 10 bases between. The CDR3 is 14 residues long. From germline, CDR1 is SGHAT and CDR2 FQNNGV. The chain's CDR3 is CASSLDGGFGELFF. The CDR3, as DNA: TGTGCCAGCAGCTTAGATGGGGGGTTTGGGGAGCTGTTTTTT.

This clone was seen more than once but under ten times. The gene calls are TRBV19 and TRBJ1-2; 7 nucleotides match TRBD1. The germline V gene encodes CDR1 LNHDA and CDR2 SQIVND (reference sequence). The CDR3 runs 13 residues. After removal of 9 bases from V and 4 bases from J, the junction contained 8 bases not matched to a gene. Here the CDR3 reads CASRQGGIYGYTF. The CDR3 DNA reads TGTGCCAGCCGACAGGGAGGTATCTATGGCTACACCTTC.

The V call is TRBV14, the J call TRBJ2-7; possible D gene TRBD2, 5 bases. Trimming stripped 1 base from V and 3 bases from J, with 16 bases between. CDR1 is SGHDN and CDR2 is FVKESK in the germline V gene. The CDR3 extends over 16 amino acids. The CDR3 coding sequence is TGTGCCAGCAGCCAAGGGAGGCCAAGCTGTTTCTACGAGCAGTACGTC. This codes for CASSQGRPSCFYEQYV.

This chain connects TRBV19 to TRBJ1-3; TRBD1 might be the D (6 bases). This CDR3 has 14 amino acids. Trimming removed 8 bases at V and 0 bases at J, with 11 bases between. CDR1 is LNHDA, CDR2 SQIVND, per germline (reference sequence). The CDR3 protein is CASRTDSSGNTIYF. CDR3 nucleotides: TGTGCCAGTCGTACGGACAGCTCTGGAAACACCATATATTTT.

This clone was observed once. The gene calls are TRBV6-4 and TRBJ2-7; 13 bases agree with TRBD2. The CDR3 spans 17 residues. V trimming: 2 bases; J trimming: 5 bases; junction bases outside the gene matches: 9. Germline V lookup: CDR1 MRHNA, CDR2 SNTAGT. Here the CDR3 DNA reads TGTGCCAGCAGTGACCCGAAAGGACTAGCGGGAGAGCACGAGCAGTACTTC. This codes for CASSDPKGLAGEHEQYF.

As to this clone: At one boundary the junction diverges from the germline segment, which might be a read error. The chain combines TRBV19 with TRBJ2-5; 11 positions agree with TRBD2. There are 15 residues in the CDR3. Looked up from germline, CDR1 is LNHDA and CDR2 is SQIVND (reference sequence). The CDR3 region is CASRIAGGLQETQYF. The CDR3 DNA reads as TGTGCCAGTAGAATAGCGGGGGGGCTCCAAGAGACCCAGTACTTC.

This chain uses TRBV2 with TRBJ2-3, with 7 nucleotides matching TRBD1. J lost 4 bases, V lost 5 bases, and 3 bases had no gene match. The CDR3 contains 13 residues. Germline V gives CDR1 SNHLY, CDR2 FYNNEI. CDR3 nucleotides: TGTGCCAGCAGTATCCAGGGGGCAGATACGCAGTATTTT. Its protein is CASSIQGADTQYF.

The chain links TRBV4-2 to TRBJ1-2, with D hard to call. CDR1 and CDR2 (germline): LGHNA, YNFKEQ. Trimming shortened V by 0 bases and J by 6 bases, and 14 bases separated the two germline ends. The CDR3 has 15 residues. The CDR3: CASSQEPGIFDGYTF. CDR3 nucleotides: TGTGCCAGCAGCCAAGAGCCCGGGATCTTTGATGGCTACACCTTC.

The chain uses TRBV30 and TRBJ2-5; TRBD1 aligns across 7 bases. V lost 3 bases to trimming and J lost 5 bases; unmatched junction nucleotides: 18. The CDR3 extends over 17 amino acids. Germline assignment: CDR1 GTSNPN and CDR2 SVGIG (reference sequence). CDR3 amino acids: CAWRATGETAYPETQYF. CDR3 DNA: TGTGCCTGGAGGGCAACAGGGGAGACGGCCTATCCGGAGACCCAGTACTTC.

The genes are TRBV28 and TRBJ1-5; no clear D. The germline CDR1 and CDR2 sequences are MDHEN and SYDVKM. Trimming took off 2 bases at V and 5 bases at J, with 4 bases between the two ends. This CDR3 contains 12 residues. CDR3 amino acids: CASSLVYQPQHF. The CDR3 DNA is TGTGCCAGCAGTTTAGTTTATCAGCCCCAGCATTTT.

This clone appeared a few times. The chain joins TRBV7-9 to TRBJ2-7; D is possibly TRBD1 (6 bases). V was shortened by 5 bases and J by 2 bases, with 10 bases between the two germline ends. Germline lookup yields CDR1 SEHNR and CDR2 FQNEAQ (reference sequence). The CDR3 spans 13 residues. Written as DNA, the CDR3 is TGTGCCAGCAGCCCACGGGACACCTACGAGCAGTACTTC. Translation: CASSPRDTYEQYF.

The J gene is TRBJ2-3, the V gene TRBV4-1; D might be TRBD1 or TRBD2, each matching 5 bases. Trimming pared 4 bases from V and 2 bases from J, leaving 10 bases between. The germline CDR1 and CDR2 sequences are MGHRA and YSYEKL. The length of the CDR3 is 14 residues. The CDR3 DNA reads TGCGCCAGCAGCCTCCGGGACCCCACAGATACGCAGTATTTT. It specifies CASSLRDPTDTQYF.

This chain uses TRBV21-1 with TRBJ2-1; the table's D call, TRBD1, has no DNA check behind it. TRBV21-1 is a recognized pseudogene. The CDR3 is made up of 18 amino acids. The CDR3: CASSKPDAGQDSYNEQFF. Here the CDR3 DNA reads TGTGCCAGCAGCAAACCCGACGCTGGACAGGACTCCTACAATGAGCAGTTCTTC.

This chain uses TRBV28 with TRBJ2-7; 8 bases agree with TRBD1. The CDR3 contains 15 residues. Per the germline V gene, CDR1 is MDHEN and CDR2 is SYDVKM. Trimming cost V 4 bases and J 0 bases; bases outside gene matches: 5. This chain's CDR3 is CASSSWDRSSYEQYF. CDR3 coding DNA: TGTGCCAGCAGTTCCTGGGACAGGTCCTCCTACGAGCAGTACTTC.

CDR3 in amino acids: CASSSPTGGFTEAFF. CDR3 nucleotide sequence: TGTGCCAGCAGTTCGCCGACAGGGGGCTTCACTGAAGCTTTCTTT. This chain connects TRBV6-2 or TRBV6-3 to TRBJ1-1, with 10 bases matching TRBD1. Germline loops: CDR1 MNHEY, CDR2 SVGEGT. The J segment lost 4 bases and the V segment lost 4 bases, leaving 6 bases of the junction unmatched. The CDR3 is 15 residues long.